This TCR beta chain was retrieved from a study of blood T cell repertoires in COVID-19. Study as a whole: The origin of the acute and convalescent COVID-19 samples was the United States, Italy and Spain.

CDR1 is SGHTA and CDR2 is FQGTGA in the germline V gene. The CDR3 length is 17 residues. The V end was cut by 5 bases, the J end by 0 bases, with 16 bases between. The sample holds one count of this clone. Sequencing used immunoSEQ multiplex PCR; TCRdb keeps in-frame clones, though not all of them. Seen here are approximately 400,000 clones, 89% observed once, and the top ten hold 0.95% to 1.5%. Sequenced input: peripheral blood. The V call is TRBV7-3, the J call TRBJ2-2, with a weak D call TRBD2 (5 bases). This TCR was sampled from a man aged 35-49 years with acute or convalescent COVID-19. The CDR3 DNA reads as TGTGCCAGCAGCCCGAGCGGCCAAAGCCCGAACACCGGGGAGCTGTTTTTT. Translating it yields CASSPSGQSPNTGELFF.